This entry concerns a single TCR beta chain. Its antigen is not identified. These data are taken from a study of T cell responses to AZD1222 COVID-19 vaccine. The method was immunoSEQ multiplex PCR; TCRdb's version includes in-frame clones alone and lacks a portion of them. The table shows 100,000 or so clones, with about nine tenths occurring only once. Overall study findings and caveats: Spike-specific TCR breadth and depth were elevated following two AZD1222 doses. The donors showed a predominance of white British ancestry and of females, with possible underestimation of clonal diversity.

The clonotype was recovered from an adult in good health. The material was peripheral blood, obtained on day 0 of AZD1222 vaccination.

The CDR3 sequence is CASSGPGQGRYEQYF. The CDR3 DNA follows: TGTGCCAGCAGCGGGCCGGGACAGGGGAGGTACGAGCAGTACTTC. The chain uses TRBV7-9 and TRBJ2-7; 10 bases are shared with TRBD1. The CDR3 spans 15 residues. V lost 5 bases, J lost 4 bases, and 8 bases stayed unmatched. Looked up from germline, CDR1 is SEHNR and CDR2 is FQNEAQ (reference sequence).